Listed below are T cell receptor beta chains from one sample, sequenced in a study of T-cell reconstitution after alpha-beta-depleted transplantation in children. TCRdb used MiXCR to reprocess the PCR reads, holding one entry per CDR3 protein. The sample includes around 300,000 distinct CDR3 sequences, nearly 8% of them seen just once. This sample comprised peripheral blood, obtained 360 days after TCRalphabeta/CD19-depleted stem cell transplant. The receptors stem from a female patient aged 2 to 10 who had a stem cell transplant for Fanconi anemia, so the T cells may come from the graft donor. Each CDR3 is given with its conserved first and last residue. Fields, in order: J gene, V gene, CDR3 protein.

TRBJ2-7	TRBV24-1	CATSDGQSYEQYF
TRBJ1-3	TRBV4-3	CASSQENRKDRGSGNTIYF
TRBJ2-6	TRBV7-3	CASSLVGYGANVLTF
TRBJ2-7	TRBV6-2/TRBV6-3	CASRYDRGGTYEQYF
TRBJ2-1	TRBV28	CASSSLRLAGTENEQCF
TRBJ2-3	TRBV28	CASSAGLTPQGAGDTQYF
TRBJ1-6	TRBV6-1	CASSARQGANSPLHF
TRBJ2-2	TRBV5-1	CASSFLAGSTGELFF
TRBJ2-7	TRBV29-1	CSVGSGTYEQYF
TRBJ2-3	TRBV4-2	CASSQDPLAGGRTDTQYF
TRBJ2-1	TRBV2	CATGEQFF
TRBJ2-7	TRBV7-2	CASSLGQAVQYF
TRBJ2-7	TRBV10-2	CASTWVLAGGDEQYF
TRBJ2-3	TRBV20-1	CSARDPLTGSTDTQYF
TRBJ2-7	TRBV7-9	CASSLGGSEQYF
TRBJ2-5	TRBV2	CASSEEGWETQYF
TRBJ2-2	TRBV4-1	CASSSRRDSAGELFF
TRBJ2-1	TRBV7-2	CASTRTRFGEQFF
TRBJ2-1	TRBV11-2	CASSLNRVGNEQFF
TRBJ2-2	TRBV5-5	CASSLGLGNTGELFF
TRBJ2-3	TRBV20-1	CSAVPPSTDTQYF
TRBJ2-1	TRBV6-2/TRBV6-3	CASRRLGNEQFF
TRBJ2-6	TRBV12-3/TRBV12-4	CASRHNSGANVLTF
TRBJ2-4	TRBV11-1	CASSDGGGQGVMKNIQYF
TRBJ2-2	TRBV9	CASSVSPQVTGELFF
TRBJ2-7	TRBV6-1	CASSPSSPYEQYF
TRBJ1-2	TRBV3-1	CASSQDVPGYVDGYTF
TRBJ2-2	TRBV7-7	CASRFTANTGELFF
TRBJ1-1	TRBV29-1	CSVGRPGAEAFF
TRBJ1-1	TRBV4-1	CASSHDGQGRTAFF
TRBJ2-7	TRBV5-1	CASSLLQGYEQYF
TRBJ2-3	TRBV6-5	CASSRGSDPQYF
TRBJ1-1	TRBV7-9	CASSLRELDTEAFF
TRBJ1-1	TRBV7-8	CASSLGLQSNTEAFF
TRBJ2-3	TRBV5-1	CASSLMGGTGDTQYF
TRBJ2-3	TRBV14	CASSQVFTGDTQYF
TRBJ2-2	TRBV19	CASSVRDGYTGELFF
TRBJ1-1	TRBV14	CASSPTLVNTEAFF
TRBJ1-4	TRBV25-1	CASSEGGKTNEKLFF
TRBJ2-2	TRBV27	CASSIRGGAGELFF
TRBJ2-1	TRBV5-6	CASSLKPGLAGGPNEQFF
TRBJ2-7	TRBV18	CASSPTGRAYEQYF
TRBJ2-1	TRBV5-6	CASSGQDLSSYNEQFF
TRBJ2-2	TRBV28	CASSLGADTGELFF
TRBJ2-5	TRBV5-1	CASSYFPGLAGIPETQYF
TRBJ1-3	TRBV4-2	CASSQDGLGGEGNTIYF
TRBJ2-3	TRBV3-1	CASSQAASRDTQYF